This T cell receptor (beta chain) was identified in a study of OX40 agonist ivuxolimab in advanced cancers. Background on the study: Cohort: approximately 83% men, mean age 60, aged roughly 20 to 79.

CDR1 is SEHNR and CDR2 is FQNEAQ in the germline V gene (reference sequence). The V gene end was trimmed by 6 bases and the J gene end by 1 base; junction bases not matched to a gene: 6. This CDR3 spans 15 amino acids. Profiled with immunoSEQ multiplex PCR; TCRdb holds only in-frame clones, not every one. The table lists 70,000 to 95,000 clones, under 90% of them singletons. The specimen comprised CD4+ or CD8+ T cells sorted from blood, sampled in a trial of the OX40 agonist ivuxolimab. The chain links TRBV7-9 to TRBJ2-3, with 8 bases lining up with TRBD1. The sequence was obtained from an adult with an advanced solid tumor such as melanoma, head and neck, liver or kidney cancer. CDR3 sequence: CASRSQGAGTDTQYF. CDR3 coding DNA: TGTGCCAGCAGATCCCAGGGGGCAGGCACAGATACGCAGTATTTT.